The clone carrying this T cell receptor (beta chain) was counted between two and nine times. V lost 4 bases, J lost 7 bases, and 10 bases lay in between. The CDR3 sequence is 11 residues long. CDR1 is SQVTM, CDR2 ANQGSEA, per germline. This specimen comes from a study of blood T cell repertoires in COVID-19. Method: immunoSEQ multiplex PCR; TCRdb's copy keeps in-frame clones and lacks some. The repertoire holds under 200,000 clones, with approximately 90% as singletons. This chain joins TRBV29-1 and TRBJ1-2; no clear D. The source material was PBMCs or T cells enriched from blood (not recorded which). This sequence originates from a woman in her forties or fifties who had recovered from COVID-19. In nucleotides, the CDR3 is TGCAGCGTTGTCTGGGCGGGTGGCTACACCTTC. As protein: CSVVWAGGYTF.